These 15 T cell receptor beta chains were all obtained from the same sample, sequenced in a study of blood T cell repertoires in COVID-19. Produced via immunoSEQ multiplex PCR; TCRdb's table is partial and in-frame only. The top ten hold roughly 5% of the sample, which has about 140,000 clones, around 86% seen once. The sequenced sample was peripheral blood. These receptors were collected from a human donor in a cohort sampled during active COVID-19.

V gene TRBV11-2 combines with J gene TRBJ2-2, with 11 nucleotides matching TRBD2. The CDR3 is 15 amino acids. The germline V gene has CDR1 SGHAT and CDR2 FQNNGV. The V segment lost 3 bases and the J segment 6 bases; nucleotides outside the gene matches: 3. CDR3 loop: CASSFSGGAAGELFF. For the CDR3, the DNA is TGTGCCAGCAGCTTTAGCGGGGGGGCCGCCGGGGAGCTGTTTTTT. The full variable domain, with the rest looked up from reference TRBV11-2 and TRBJ2-2, is EAGVAQSPRYKIIEKRQSVAFWCNPISGHATLYWYQQILGQGPKLLIQFQNNGVVDDSQLPKDRFSAERLKGVDSTLKIQPAKLEDSAVYLCASSFSGGAAGELFFGEGSRLTVL.

This sequence joins TRBV18 and TRBJ1-5, with TRBD1 identical over 7 bases. The germline gives CDR1 KGHSH, CDR2 LQKENI. This CDR3 is built from 14 residues. The V segment lost 2 bases and the J segment 6 bases; nucleotides outside the gene matches: 4. The chain's CDR3 is CASSPGGGTQPQHF. The DNA for the CDR3 is TGTGCCAGCTCACCAGGAGGGGGCACTCAGCCCCAGCATTTT.

The chain combines TRBV7-3 with TRBJ2-1, with 8 nucleotides matching TRBD2. This CDR3 is 14 amino acids long. CDR1 and CDR2 from the germline V gene are SGHTA and FQGTGA. The J segment lost 9 bases and the V segment lost 2 bases, leaving 6 bases of the junction unmatched. CDR3 sequence (DNA): TGTGCCAGCAGCTTAGAACTAGCGGTGAGTGAGCAGTTCTTC. It yields the protein CASSLELAVSEQFF.

The rearrangement links TRBV18 to TRBJ2-2; no reliable D call. Germline V gene data show CDR1 as KGHSH and CDR2 as LQKENI. V lost 2 bases to trimming and J lost 4 bases, with 5 bases between them. CDR3 size: 13 residues. As DNA, the CDR3 is TGTGCCAGCTCACCAACGGTCACCGGGGAGCTGTTTTTT. Its translation is CASSPTVTGELFF.

This clone was counted a single time. The chain carries TRBV18 and TRBJ1-5, with D unclear. The CDR3 length is 15 residues. Germline CDR1 and CDR2: KGHSH and LQKENI. Trimming shortened V by 3 bases and J by 0 bases, and 9 bases separated the two germline ends. CDR3 sequence (DNA): TGTGCCAGCTCACCTCTAGGCTCTAGCAATCAGCCCCAGCATTTT. The encoded protein is CASSPLGSSNQPQHF.

This clone was picked up one time. The V and J genes are TRBV19 and TRBJ1-1; tentatively, D is TRBD1 (5 bases). This CDR3 contains 15 residues. Trimming removed 7 bases at V and 2 bases at J, with 17 bases between. Per the germline V gene, CDR1 is LNHDA and CDR2 is SQIVND (reference sequence). CDR3 in amino acids: CASTPVGRGNTEAFF. CDR3 DNA sequence: TGTGCCAGTACTCCCGTGGGGCGAGGAAACACTGAAGCTTTCTTT.

This sequence joins TRBV5-1 and TRBJ2-3, with 9 bases fitting TRBD2. V was clipped by 4 bases and J by 4 bases; unmatched bases: 10. CDR3 size: 16 residues. The germline CDR1 and CDR2 sequences are SGHRS and YFSETQ. Here the CDR3 DNA reads TGCGCCAGCAGCGCCGGGGCGGGAGGGCGGCCAGATACGCAGTATTTT. Translated, it gives CASSAGAGGRPDTQYF.

This clone showed up just once. The chain couples TRBV5-1 to TRBJ1-1; 12 positions match TRBD1. Losses at the gene ends were 1 base for V and 5 bases for J; bases not matched to a gene: 6. CDR3 size: 16 residues. Germline V gives CDR1 SGHRS, CDR2 YFSETQ. The CDR3 protein is CASSLRGQGAGTEAFF. DNA of the CDR3: TGCGCCAGCAGCTTGCGGGGACAGGGGGCTGGTACTGAAGCTTTCTTT.

This clone appeared a single time. The J gene is TRBJ2-7, the V gene TRBV28; TRBD2 matches at 8 bases. The CDR3 contains 15 residues. V gave up 5 bases and J gave up 3 bases; unmatched junction bases: 9. CDR1 is MDHEN and CDR2 is SYDVKM in the germline V gene. This chain's CDR3 is CASSSLVAGIYEQYF. The CDR3, as DNA: TGTGCCAGCAGTAGCTTAGTAGCGGGGATCTACGAGCAGTACTTC.

This sequence joins TRBV28 and TRBJ1-2; weak D call: TRBD1 (5 bases). The CDR3 is 15 residues long. Germline lookup yields CDR1 MDHEN and CDR2 SYDVKM. Trimming took off 11 bases at V and 4 bases at J, with 23 bases between the two ends. The CDR3 coding sequence is TGTGCCTGCGTGGAGGGCAGGGCCCTCCTCTATGGCTACACCTTC. Translated: CACVEGRALLYGYTF.

This clone was recorded only once. The chain couples TRBV2 to TRBJ1-1; D possibly corresponds to TRBD1 (6 bases). The CDR3 spans 13 residues. Germline values: CDR1 SNHLY, CDR2 FYNNEI. Between the trimmed V and J ends, which lost 11 bases and 0 bases, there was a span of 13 bases. The CDR3 nucleotides are TGTGCCGGCCACGGGGGGCTGAACACTGAAGCTTTCTTT. It translates to CAGHGGLNTEAFF.

This chain uses TRBV11-2 with TRBJ2-1, with D tentatively TRBD1 (7 bases). This CDR3 is 16 amino acids long. In germline, CDR1 is SGHAT, CDR2 FQNNGV. The V gene lost 4 bases and the J gene lost 7 bases, with 20 bases spanning the gap. This CDR3 is CASSSPVEGAGNEQFF. For the CDR3, the DNA is TGTGCCAGCAGCTCACCCGTAGAGGGGGCGGGGAATGAGCAGTTCTTC.

This clone was recorded many times. The V gene is TRBV28, the J gene TRBJ2-7; maybe TRBD2 (5 bases). V was cut by 4 bases and J by 3 bases, with 16 bases left in between. Germline CDR1 is MDHEN and CDR2 is SYDVKM. CDR3 length equals 15 residues. The CDR3 DNA reads as TGTGCCAGCAGTTCCTTAAGCGGAGCCTACTACGAGCAGTACTTC. Amino acids: CASSSLSGAYYEQYF.

The chain has TRBV2 and TRBJ2-1, with 10 bases matching TRBD2. The J segment lost 5 bases and the V segment lost 1 base, leaving 5 bases of the junction unmatched. The germline V gene has CDR1 SNHLY and CDR2 FYNNEI. This CDR3 spans 16 amino acids. This CDR3 reads CASSEEPSGRNNEQFF. CDR3 DNA sequence: TGTGCCAGCAGTGAAGAGCCTAGCGGGAGAAACAATGAGCAGTTCTTC.

At least ten counts were recorded for this clone. Here the CDR3 DNA reads TGTGCCAGCAGCGGGGACTGGTACAATGAGCAGTTCTTC. Translating gives CASSGDWYNEQFF. This chain connects TRBV7-2 to TRBJ2-1; D perhaps matches TRBD2 (6 bases). Germline V gene lookup returns CDR1 SGHTA and CDR2 FQGNSA. The CDR3 consists of 13 residues. Trimming left V 5 bases short and J 4 bases short, with 9 bases between.